What follows are 21 T cell receptor beta chains derived from one specimen sequenced in a study of cytomegalovirus exposure and HLA in healthy donors. The table came from immunoSEQ multiplex PCR; TCRdb's copy has only in-frame clones and leaves some out. The table lists around 170,000 clones, more than 75% of them singletons, with almost 3% in the top ten. Sequences were obtained from PBMCs. All receptors come from a man aged 18-30 years in good health and CMV-seronegative.

CDR3 in amino acids: CASSWSGGNYEQYV. CDR3 DNA: TGTGCCAGCAGCTGGAGCGGGGGCAACTACGAGCAGTACGTC. The chain joins TRBV7-9 to TRBJ2-7; 8 bases are shared with TRBD2. The CDR3 has 14 residues. Germline values: CDR1 SEHNR, CDR2 FQNEAQ (reference sequence). Losses at the gene ends were 4 bases for V and 3 bases for J; bases not matched to a gene: 5.

The V and J genes are TRBV5-6 and TRBJ1-5; no reliable D call. Looked up from germline, CDR1 is SGHDT and CDR2 is YYEEEE. CDR3 size: 16 residues. The ends were cut back, 1 base at V and 7 bases at J, with 18 bases in the middle. The chain's CDR3 is CASSLLSGQKSQPQHF. Here the CDR3 DNA reads TGTGCCAGCAGCTTGTTAAGCGGGCAGAAAAGCCAGCCCCAGCATTTT.

This chain links TRBV19 with TRBJ1-5; 7 bases line up with TRBD1. The CDR3 is 16 residues long. V gave up 5 bases and J gave up 5 bases; unmatched junction bases: 12. Germline-derived CDR1 and CDR2 are LNHDA and SQIVND (reference sequence). CDR3 sequence reads: CASSPGRDRPDQPQHF. The CDR3 DNA follows: TGTGCCAGTAGTCCAGGACGGGACAGACCCGATCAGCCCCAGCATTTT.

The gene calls are TRBV18 and TRBJ2-7, with 7 bases matching TRBD1. V gave up 3 bases and J gave up 3 bases; unmatched junction bases: 2. In germline, CDR1 is KGHSH, CDR2 LQKENI. This CDR3 region has 13 residues. The CDR3 DNA is TGTGCCAGCTCACCGGGACAGTTCTACGAGCAGTACTTC. Its protein product is CASSPGQFYEQYF.

This chain connects TRBV28 to TRBJ1-5; D unresolved. The CDR3 is 13 residues long. Looked up from germline, CDR1 is MDHEN and CDR2 is SYDVKM. The V end was cut by 3 bases, the J end by 4 bases, with 7 bases between. The CDR3 loop is CASSFTANQPQHF. Written as DNA, the CDR3 is TGTGCCAGCAGTTTTACAGCTAATCAGCCCCAGCATTTT. Full variable domain (rest looked up from reference TRBV28 and TRBJ1-5): DVKVTQSSRYLVKRTGEKVFLECVQDMDHENMFWYRQDPGLGLRLIYFSYDVKMKEKGDIPEGYSVSREKKERFSLILESASTNQTSMYLCASSFTANQPQHFGDGTRLSIL.

The rearrangement joins TRBV5-1 to TRBJ2-2; D not resolved. The germline gives CDR1 SGHRS, CDR2 YFSETQ. Trimming shortened V by 4 bases and J by 1 base, and 8 bases separated the two germline ends. This CDR3 region has 14 residues. CDR3 DNA sequence: TGCGCCAGCAGCGGGCAGTTGAACACCGGGGAGCTGTTTTTT. It specifies CASSGQLNTGELFF.

This clone was counted a few times. The J gene is TRBJ2-7, the V gene TRBV19, with 7 bases that match TRBD1. Germline-derived CDR1 and CDR2 are LNHDA and SQIVND (reference sequence). The CDR3 runs to 12 residues. Trimming at V came to 10 bases and at J to 2 bases, leaving 5 bases not matched to a gene. The DNA for the CDR3 is TGTGCCACCGGGACAGCGCCCTACGAGCAGTACTTC. This codes for CATGTAPYEQYF.

This clone was seen ten or more times. The chain recombines TRBV19 with TRBJ1-1; 8 bases match TRBD1. With V trimmed by 8 bases and J by 5 bases, 10 bases remained unmatched. The CDR3 totals 14 residues. CDR1 is LNHDA and CDR2 is SQIVND in the germline V gene (reference sequence). The CDR3 DNA follows: TGTGCCAGTCTTCAAACAGGGGGGGTGACTGAAGCTTTCTTT. This encodes CASLQTGGVTEAFF.

This clone was recorded a few times. The chain is built from TRBV2 and TRBJ2-7; possible D gene TRBD2, 6 bases. Between the trimmed V and J ends, which lost 8 bases and 3 bases, there was a span of 11 bases. The germline V gene has CDR1 SNHLY and CDR2 FYNNEI. The length of the CDR3 is 12 residues. The CDR3 sequence is CASRTGSYEQYV. The CDR3 DNA is TGTGCCAGCCGAACCGGGAGCTACGAGCAGTACGTC.

The chain combines TRBV11-2 with TRBJ2-1, with TRBD2 matching over 10 bases. Per germline, CDR1 SGHAT and CDR2 FQNNGV. V was clipped by 5 bases and J by 4 bases; unmatched bases: 5. This CDR3 is 15 amino acids long. DNA for the CDR3: TGTGCCAGCAGCCTCGGACTAGCGGAGTACAATGAGCAGTTCTTC. Translating it yields CASSLGLAEYNEQFF.

V and J are TRBV10-1 and TRBJ1-1; perhaps TRBD1 as D (5 bases). The CDR3 sequence is 15 residues long. V was shortened by 4 bases and J by 2 bases, with 14 bases between the two germline ends. CDR1 WNHNN and CDR2 SYGVQD come from the germline V gene (reference sequence). CDR3 in amino acids: CASSAGSEGNTEAFF. In DNA, the CDR3 is TGCGCCAGCAGTGCAGGGTCGGAAGGCAACACTGAAGCTTTCTTT.

This chain connects TRBV2 to TRBJ1-6; D may be TRBD1 (6 bases). This CDR3 contains 15 residues. Germline CDR1 is SNHLY and CDR2 is FYNNEI. V dropped 3 bases and J dropped 4 bases, with 10 bases sitting between them. CDR3 in amino acids: CASSEAQGYNSPLHF. CDR3 nucleotides: TGTGCCAGCAGTGAGGCACAGGGTTATAATTCACCCCTCCACTTT. Drawing the rest from reference TRBV2 and TRBJ1-6, the complete variable domain is EPEVTQTPSHQVTQMGQEVILRCVPISNHLYFYWYRQILGQKVEFLVSFYNNEISEKSEIFDDQFSVERPDGSNFTLKIRSTKLEDSAMYFCASSEAQGYNSPLHFGNGTRLTVT.

The chain employs TRBV13 and TRBJ2-3; 12 nucleotides line up with TRBD2. Per the germline V gene, CDR1 is PRHDT and CDR2 is FYEKMQ (reference sequence). V trimming: 8 bases; J trimming: 1 base; junction bases outside the gene matches: 13. The CDR3 extends over 18 amino acids. CDR3 region: CASGALAGGPEGTDTQYF. The CDR3 coding sequence is TGTGCCAGCGGCGCTCTAGCGGGAGGGCCTGAGGGCACAGATACGCAGTATTTT.

This chain uses TRBV27 with TRBJ2-7; 7 bases map to TRBD2. With 4 bases clipped from V and 6 bases from J, the junction kept 9 bases outside the gene matches. The germline V gene has CDR1 MNHEY and CDR2 SMNVEV (reference sequence). The length of the CDR3 is 14 residues. The CDR3 protein is CASSYQGLVREQYF. The CDR3 DNA follows: TGTGCCAGCAGTTACCAAGGACTAGTCCGCGAGCAGTACTTC.

The chain combines TRBV6-1 with TRBJ1-2; TRBD1 agrees at 8 bases. The junction had 4 bases not matched to a gene; V was cut back by 5 bases and J by 2 bases. Germline CDR1 MNHNS, CDR2 SASEGT. CDR3 length: 14 amino acids. The CDR3 region has the DNA TGTGCCAGCAGTTCGGACAGGGCGAACTATGGCTACACCTTC. Its protein product is CASSSDRANYGYTF.

V gene TRBV5-1 combines with J gene TRBJ2-3; TRBD2 matches at 13 bases. Trimming cost V 2 bases and J 2 bases; bases outside gene matches: 2. Germline-derived CDR1 and CDR2 are SGHRS and YFSETQ. CDR3 length equals 16 residues. The CDR3 DNA reads TGCGCCAGCAGCTTCGGGACTAGCGGGGCCACAGATACGCAGTATTTT. It yields the protein CASSFGTSGATDTQYF.

The chain combines TRBV6-5 with TRBJ2-3; maybe TRBD2 (5 bases). This CDR3 comprises 13 residues. Germline-derived CDR1 and CDR2 are MNHEY and SVGAGI. Trimming took 5 bases from V and 2 from J, leaving 8 bases between them. In DNA form, the CDR3 reads TGTGCCAGCAGTCAGGACTCCACAGATACGCAGTATTTT. Translation gives CASSQDSTDTQYF.

The chain combines TRBV6-5 with TRBJ2-5, with 10 nucleotides matching TRBD2. V lost 6 bases, J lost 4 bases, and 8 bases stayed unmatched. Germline lookup yields CDR1 MNHEY and CDR2 SVGAGI. The length of the CDR3 is 15 residues. The CDR3 region has the DNA TGTGCCAGCAGAAAAGCGGGGGGGCTATCAGAGACCCAGTACTTC. Translation: CASRKAGGLSETQYF.

The gene calls are TRBV6-1 and TRBJ2-7; 7 bases match TRBD1. The CDR3 runs to 15 residues. Per the germline V gene, CDR1 is MNHNS and CDR2 is SASEGT. The ends lost 6 bases at V and 0 bases at J; junction bases unmatched: 8. CDR3 loop: CASSGDRSPSYEQYV. The DNA for the CDR3 is TGTGCCAGCAGCGGGGACAGATCACCCTCCTACGAGCAGTACGTC.

This clone occurred a few times. V gene TRBV7-6 combines with J gene TRBJ1-2, with D maybe TRBD1 (6 bases). The V and J ends lost 5 bases and 8 bases respectively, with 21 bases between them. CDR1 and CDR2 (germline): SGHVS, FNYEAQ. CDR3 size: 15 residues. In DNA, the CDR3 is TGTGCCAGCAGCCCCCGGGGCAGGGGCGATAGCGGCTACACCTTC. Protein product: CASSPRGRGDSGYTF. Filled out from reference TRBV7-6 and TRBJ1-2, the complete variable domain reads GAGVSQSPRYKVTKRGQDVALRCDPISGHVSLYWYRQALGQGPEFLTYFNYEAQQDKSGLPNDRFSAERPEGSISTLTIQRTEQRDSAMYRCASSPRGRGDSGYTFGSGTRLTVV.

This chain links TRBV6-5 with TRBJ1-1; D is unclear. Trimming pared 0 bases from V and 7 bases from J, leaving 9 bases between. From germline, CDR1 is MNHEY and CDR2 SVGAGI. The CDR3 length is 13 residues. The CDR3, as DNA: TGTGCCAGCAGTTACTCGAGTAACCTTGAAGCTTTCTTT. Residues: CASSYSSNLEAFF.